Reported below is one T cell receptor beta chain. The data were taken from a study of T cells in Graves' hyperthyroidism and ophthalmopathy. It was RNA transcripts that yielded the amplified TCR beta CDR3 regions. Carried out on the TCR CDR3, a first-round RT-PCR used the HTBI primer set. Each CDR3 protein is one row after TCRdb ran MiXCR on the multiplex PCR reads. Found here are under 350,000 distinct CDR3 sequences, around a quarter of them singletons; the top ten hold 25% to 30%. Germline CDR1 reads LNHNV; CDR2 reads YYDKDF (reference sequence). V trimming: 3 bases; J trimming: 1 base; junction bases outside the gene matches: 5. The CDR3 is made up of 15 amino acids. The patients, who ranged from 18 to 65 in age, presented with newly diagnosed hyperthyroidism lasting under 2 months. The PBMCs were taken from 10 ml of fresh peripheral blood.

V gene TRBV15 combines with J gene TRBJ2-7; 8 bases fit TRBD1. The source is a man aged 35 to 55 with Graves' hyperthyroidism that later progressed to Graves' ophthalmopathy. Specimen: blood. The CDR3 loop is CATSSQGAGSYEQYF. The CDR3 DNA sequence: TGTGCCACCAGCAGCCAGGGGGCTGGTTCCTACGAGCAGTACTTC.